This T cell receptor beta chain came from a study of T cells after yellow fever vaccination. This clonotype was found a few times. Template switching by 5'RACE produced TCR cDNA, adding a universal primer site and UMIs. Each CDR3 protein is one row after TCRdb ran MiXCR on the 5' RACE reads. The data hold a few hundred thousand distinct CDR3 sequences, with around a tenth observed a single time. This CDR3 comprises 20 residues. The ends were cut back, 1 base at V and 0 bases at J, with 19 bases in the middle. Per the germline V gene, CDR1 is MDHEN and CDR2 is SYDVKM. The receptor comes from a man aged 18 to 35 who received the YFV17D yellow fever vaccine. The gene calls are TRBV28 and TRBJ2-6; D perhaps matches TRBD2 (6 bases). The starting material was PBMCs, obtained on the day of the first yellow fever vaccination. Here the CDR3 reads CASSLFVSGGGPSGANVLTF. DNA for the CDR3: TGTGCCAGCAGTTTATTCGTCTCCGGGGGAGGCCCCTCTGGGGCCAACGTCCTGACTTTC.